This T cell receptor beta chain was retrieved from a study of T-cell memory formation after mild COVID-19. Points from the study as a whole: Second-wave clones that peaked on day 37 lacked confirmed SARS-CoV-2 specificity. CD4+ bias marked clones expanding day 15 to 37, unlike balanced contracting clones.

TCRdb independently ran MiXCR on the 5' RACE reads; one entry per CDR3 protein. The sample has 350,000 to 400,000 distinct CDR3 sequences, approximately 15% seen once. This clonotype was found a few times. Its antigen remains unknown. The length of the CDR3 is 15 residues. The ends lost 5 bases at V and 4 bases at J; junction bases unmatched: 5. Germline lookup yields CDR1 SGHRS and CDR2 YFSETQ. Sequencing input: PBMCs or a T cell subset sorted from them (not recorded which). This TCR was recovered from a man in his late teens or twenties who had mild COVID-19 (a few samples of this study predate the infection). Cell type and time point are not known. The gene calls are TRBV5-1 and TRBJ2-7; 14 nucleotides align to TRBD2. The CDR3 bases are TGCGCCAGCAGACCGACTAGCGGGGGGGTGTACGAGCAGTACTTC. Translated: CASRPTSGGVYEQYF.